This entry lists 10 T cell receptor beta chains sequenced from one sample in a study of blood T cell repertoires in COVID-19. Here immunoSEQ multiplex PCR was the method, and the copy in TCRdb shows in-frame clones only, minus some. The top ten hold around 4.5% of the sample, which has under 150,000 clones, about 87% seen once. The source material was peripheral blood. These receptors were obtained from a middle-aged woman with acute or convalescent COVID-19.

The chain recombines TRBV11-2 with TRBJ2-7, with 7 bases aligning to TRBD1. The CDR3 consists of 14 residues. J lost 3 bases, V lost 4 bases, and 6 bases had no gene match. CDR1 and CDR2 from the germline V gene are SGHAT and FQNNGV. CDR3 protein: CASSSPTGYYEQYF. The CDR3 bases are TGTGCCAGCAGCTCCCCGACAGGGTACTACGAGCAGTACTTC.

The count of this clone is one. The V call is TRBV12-3 or TRBV12-4, the J call TRBJ2-1; 7 bases agree with TRBD2. This CDR3 has 11 amino acids. V trimming: 6 bases; J trimming: 9 bases; junction bases outside the gene matches: 2. CDR3 in amino acids: CASRGGFEQFF. In nucleotides, the CDR3 is TGTGCCAGCAGGGGGGGGTTTGAGCAGTTCTTC.

The chain is built from TRBV30 and TRBJ1-2; maybe TRBD1 (5 bases). CDR3 length equals 11 residues. Trimming removed 4 bases at V and 8 bases at J, with 11 bases between. Germline lookup yields CDR1 GTSNPN and CDR2 SVGIG (reference sequence). The CDR3 region has the DNA TGTGCCTGGAATGGGGGGAAGGGCTACACCTTC. Translated, it gives CAWNGGKGYTF.

The V call is TRBV2, the J call TRBJ1-4; 12 nucleotides align to TRBD1. There are 15 residues in the CDR3. Trimming cost V 5 bases and J 7 bases; bases outside gene matches: 5. CDR1 SNHLY and CDR2 FYNNEI come from the germline V gene. In DNA form, the CDR3 reads TGTGCCAGCAGTCCCGGGACAGGGGGCTTTGAAAAACTGTTTTTT. Its translation: CASSPGTGGFEKLFF.

The rearrangement joins TRBV19 to TRBJ1-2; TRBD1 agrees at 8 bases. CDR1 and CDR2 (germline): LNHDA, SQIVND (reference sequence). The CDR3 has 14 residues. V was clipped by 7 bases and J by 6 bases; unmatched bases: 10. The CDR3 spells CASNRPTQGDGYTF. The CDR3 DNA reads as TGTGCCAGTAATAGACCCACACAGGGGGATGGCTACACCTTC.

Details on this clone: The junction and the germline gene differ at one end; a read error may be behind it. The rearrangement uses TRBV6-5 and TRBJ1-5; D remains ambiguous. Per the germline V gene, CDR1 is MNHEY and CDR2 is SVGAGI. The CDR3 covers 13 residues. In nucleotides, the CDR3 is TGTGCCAGCCTTTCCCCGGCTAGTCAGCGCCAGCATTTT. As protein: CASLSPASQRQHF.

This clone was observed once. CDR3 DNA: TGTGCCAGCAGTCCGACTTCCCGGGACAAAGTTCAAGAGACCCAGTACTTC. It translates to CASSPTSRDKVQETQYF. This chain connects TRBV28 to TRBJ2-5; D may be TRBD1 (6 bases). Between the trimmed V and J ends, which lost 5 bases and 2 bases, there was a span of 21 bases. Germline lookup yields CDR1 MDHEN and CDR2 SYDVKM. The CDR3 is made up of 17 amino acids.

This sequence joins TRBV5-5 and TRBJ2-1, with 7 bases identical to TRBD2. This CDR3 has 13 residues. The germline CDR1 and CDR2 sequences are SGHKS and YYEKEE (reference sequence). The ends lost 1 base at V and 8 bases at J; junction bases unmatched: 3. The CDR3 sequence: CASSLLGRDEQFF. CDR3 DNA: TGTGCCAGCAGCTTGCTAGGGAGGGATGAGCAGTTCTTC.

J is TRBJ2-5 and V is TRBV7-9, with 9 bases identical to TRBD1. V lost 2 bases, J lost 5 bases, and 9 bases stayed unmatched. The CDR3 runs to 16 residues. Looked up from germline, CDR1 is SEHNR and CDR2 is FQNEAQ (reference sequence). The CDR3 coding sequence is TGTGCCAGCAGCTTAACCGGGACAGGGACCAGGGAGACCCAGTACTTC. Translated, it gives CASSLTGTGTRETQYF.

The rearrangement uses TRBV12-3 or TRBV12-4 and TRBJ2-7, with TRBD1 identical over 7 bases. The CDR3 sequence is 13 residues long. The ends lost 6 bases at V and 1 base at J; junction bases unmatched: 3. The CDR3 DNA reads as TGTGCCAGCAGGGACAGGAATTCCTACGAGCAGTACTTC. This sequence encodes CASRDRNSYEQYF.